These 4 T cell receptor beta chains originate from one sample sequenced in a study of cytomegalovirus exposure and HLA in healthy donors. PCR employed 60 Vbeta and 13 Jbeta primers. The assay was immunoSEQ multiplex PCR, and TCRdb's table has in-frame clones only and misses some. The sample has 150,000 or so clones, 65% to 85% seen once. Sequencing used PBMCs. All receptors come from a man aged 18 to 30 in good health and CMV-seronegative.

CDR3 sequence (DNA): TGTGCCAGCGTGCGGCAGGGTAGGGATACGCAGTATTTT. It specifies CASVRQGRDTQYF. This rearrangement joins TRBV28 to TRBJ2-3; possible D gene TRBD1, 5 bases. V lost 8 bases and J 6 bases, leaving 15 bases between the germline ends. The germline CDR1 and CDR2 sequences are MDHEN and SYDVKM. This CDR3 has 13 amino acids.

This chain connects TRBV6-6 to TRBJ2-4, with D possibly TRBD2 on 5 matching bases. This CDR3 comprises 15 residues. The germline V gene has CDR1 MNHNY and CDR2 SVGAGI (reference sequence). V shed 2 bases and J shed 4 bases, with 12 bases lying between them. In nucleotides, the CDR3 is TGTGCCAGCAGTTACGCTACTCCGGGAAAAAACATTCAGTACTTC. Translated, it gives CASSYATPGKNIQYF.

The gene calls are TRBV29-1 and TRBJ1-2; D is unclear. V lost 7 bases, J lost 7 bases, and 19 bases lay in between. Germline loops: CDR1 SQVTM, CDR2 ANQGSEA. The length of the CDR3 is 13 residues. The CDR3 nucleotides are TGCAGCGCCGGATGGGCAGGTATTATTGGCTACACCTTC. Amino acid sequence: CSAGWAGIIGYTF.

The V call is TRBV6-6, the J call TRBJ2-1; weak D call: TRBD1 (7 bases). Germline V gene data show CDR1 as MNHNY and CDR2 as SVGAGI (reference sequence). V shed 6 bases and J shed 3 bases, with 12 bases lying between them. The CDR3 is made up of 14 amino acids. The CDR3 spells CASSQGGVYNEQFF. The CDR3 region has the DNA TGTGCCAGCAGCCAGGGGGGAGTCTACAATGAGCAGTTCTTC.